The 24 T cell receptor beta chains in this list originate from one sample, sequenced in a study of human T cells and chemical hapten exposure. The total RNA was obtained from whole blood that was not fractionated. TCRdb re-derived calls from the 5' RACE reads in MiXCR, one entry per CDR3 protein. The sample carries tens of thousands of distinct CDR3 sequences, more than 7.5% recorded once. All receptors come from a male donor in good health.

This clonotype has just a few counts. The genes are TRBV12-3 or TRBV12-4 and TRBJ2-4; no firm D call. The length of the CDR3 is 13 residues. Trimming left V 5 bases short and J 11 bases short, with 16 bases between. In nucleotides, the CDR3 is TGTGCCAGCAGTACCTCCGGCCGCCTGGTTCAGTACTTC. This sequence encodes CASSTSGRLVQYF.

At least ten counts were recorded for this clonotype. The J gene is TRBJ1-3, the V gene TRBV7-2, with D tentatively TRBD1 (6 bases). This CDR3 region has 15 residues. V was pared by 1 base and J by 7 bases, with 14 bases between. CDR1 is SGHTA, CDR2 FQGNSA, per germline. CDR3 nucleotides: TGTGCCAGCAGCTTAGAAGGGACAAACTTCAACACCATATATTTT. It specifies CASSLEGTNFNTIYF.

There are many counts of this clonotype. The CDR3 here is CASSLVPGQGWKNSPLHF. The CDR3 DNA reads TGTGCCAGCAGTTTAGTGCCGGGACAGGGTTGGAAGAATTCACCCCTCCACTTT. The chain is built from TRBV27 and TRBJ1-6; TRBD1 aligns across 9 bases. The length of the CDR3 is 18 residues. J lost 7 bases, V lost 2 bases, and 12 bases had no gene match. Germline values: CDR1 MNHEY, CDR2 SMNVEV (reference sequence).

This clonotype was seen more than once but under ten times. The chain recombines TRBV20-1 with TRBJ2-2; D call uncertain. There are 12 residues in the CDR3. V lost 1 base and J 6 bases, leaving 6 bases between the germline ends. Germline CDR1 and CDR2: DFQATT and SNEGSKA (reference sequence). The CDR3 nucleotides read TGCAGTGCTAGAGCCTCGGCCGGGGAGCTGTTTTTT. This gives the protein CSARASAGELFF.

In this sample, this clonotype turned up a few times. The rearrangement links TRBV7-8 to TRBJ2-5; D may be TRBD2 (5 bases). There are 13 residues in the CDR3. Trimming took 1 base from V and 4 from J, leaving 7 bases between them. CDR1 SGHVS and CDR2 FQNEAQ come from the germline V gene. The CDR3 nucleotides read TGTGCCAGCAGCTTAGGGGCGGGAGAGACCCAGTACTTC. Translating it yields CASSLGAGETQYF.

The V call is TRBV3-1, the J call TRBJ1-2; D is unresolved. V was pared by 0 bases and J by 2 bases, with 7 bases between. The germline CDR1 and CDR2 sequences are LGHDT and YNNKEL (reference sequence). CDR3 length equals 14 residues. The CDR3 loop is CASSQEEDNYGYTF. CDR3 nucleotides: TGTGCCAGCAGCCAAGAGGAGGACAACTATGGCTACACCTTC.

This clonotype was picked up a small number of times. This chain links TRBV15 with TRBJ1-1; 7 bases fit TRBD1. This CDR3 comprises 14 residues. Trimming cost V 3 bases and J 2 bases; bases outside gene matches: 3. The germline V gene has CDR1 LNHNV and CDR2 YYDKDF (reference sequence). This CDR3 is CATSSRQGNTEAFF. As DNA, the CDR3 is TGTGCCACCAGCAGCAGACAGGGAAACACTGAAGCTTTCTTT.

The chain recombines TRBV18 with TRBJ2-1; either TRBD1 or TRBD2 may fit D (6 bases each). The V end lost 6 bases, the J end lost 7 bases, and 19 bases lay between the germline ends. The germline V gene encodes CDR1 KGHSH and CDR2 LQKENI. The CDR3 has 15 amino acids. The CDR3 DNA follows: TGTGCCAGCTCTCTTCTCTCGATAGGGGGGAATGAGCAGTTCTTC. Translation gives CASSLLSIGGNEQFF.

CDR3: CASSMTRDSTSGGQFF. CDR3 nucleotide sequence: TGTGCCAGTTCTATGACCCGGGACAGCACGAGCGGTGGGCAGTTCTTC. The chain combines TRBV19 with TRBJ2-1; TRBD1 aligns across 7 bases. The CDR3 is made up of 16 amino acids. Trimming cost V 8 bases and J 12 bases; bases outside gene matches: 22. The germline V gene encodes CDR1 LNHDA and CDR2 SQIVND (reference sequence).

In its sample, this clonotype was seen many times. The chain combines TRBV7-3 with TRBJ2-1, with unresolved D. The CDR3 totals 15 residues. Germline values: CDR1 SGHTA, CDR2 FQGTGA. The V end was cut by 5 bases, the J end by 0 bases, with 11 bases between. As DNA, the CDR3 is TGTGCCAGCAGCGCCACTATTAGCTCCTACAATGAGCAGTTCTTC. It codes for CASSATISSYNEQFF. Complete variable domain (other parts from reference TRBV7-3 and TRBJ2-1): GAGVSQTPSNKVTEKGKYVELRCDPISGHTALYWYRQSLGQGPEFLIYFQGTGAADDSGLPNDRFFAVRPEGSVSTLKIQRTERGDSAVYLCASSATISSYNEQFFGPGTRLTVL.

This clonotype came up many times. The J gene is TRBJ1-5, the V gene TRBV6-2 or TRBV6-3; D is perhaps TRBD1 (6 bases). Trimming took 0 bases from V and 0 from J, leaving 15 bases between them. The CDR3 covers 18 residues. Germline V gene sequence: CDR1 MNHEY, CDR2 SVGEGT. Here the CDR3 DNA reads TGTGCCAGCAGTTACTCGATTAGTGGACAGCTTAGCAATCAGCCCCAGCATTTT. Protein: CASSYSISGQLSNQPQHF.

The genes are TRBV12-3 or TRBV12-4 and TRBJ1-1; 9 bases align to TRBD1. This CDR3 spans 14 amino acids. The V segment lost 6 bases and the J segment 3 bases; nucleotides outside the gene matches: 5. The CDR3 is CASSMDRGDTEAFF. CDR3 DNA sequence: TGTGCCAGCAGCATGGACAGGGGAGACACTGAAGCTTTCTTT.

This clonotype was seen a handful of times. The chain recombines TRBV5-4 with TRBJ2-4; possible D gene TRBD1, 7 bases. This CDR3 is built from 16 residues. Per germline, CDR1 SGHNT and CDR2 YYREEE (reference sequence). V was shortened by 0 bases and J by 1 base, with 11 bases between the two germline ends. CDR3 sequence: CASSLEQGRAKNIQYF. Here the CDR3 DNA reads TGTGCCAGCAGCTTGGAACAGGGGAGGGCCAAAAACATTCAGTACTTC.

At least ten counts were recorded for this clonotype. The gene calls are TRBV5-8 and TRBJ1-2, with 8 bases matching TRBD1. Germline V gene lookup returns CDR1 SGHTS and CDR2 YDEGEE. This CDR3 is built from 15 residues. Trimming cost V 3 bases and J 10 bases; bases outside gene matches: 14. The CDR3 loop is CASSYDRGARDDYTF. CDR3 in DNA: TGTGCCAGCAGCTATGACAGGGGAGCACGAGATGACTACACCTTC.

This clonotype has at least ten counts. The chain carries TRBV5-1 and TRBJ2-5; D perhaps matches TRBD2 (7 bases). CDR1 and CDR2 (germline): SGHRS, YFSETQ. V gave up 2 bases and J gave up 4 bases, with 15 bases separating them. The CDR3 spans 15 residues. As DNA, the CDR3 is TGCGCCAGCAGCTTCCGTGATGGGGGGGCAGAGACCCAGTACTTC. Translation gives CASSFRDGGAETQYF.

In its sample, this clonotype was seen many times. The rearrangement joins TRBV4-2 to TRBJ2-2; TRBD2 aligns across 7 bases. There are 16 residues in the CDR3. CDR1 and CDR2 from the germline V gene are LGHNA and YNFKEQ. After removal of 4 bases from V and 1 base from J, the junction contained 6 bases not matched to a gene. In DNA, the CDR3 is TGTGCCAGCAGCCCCCGGGAGCGGGGGAACACCGGGGAGCTGTTTTTT. Protein sequence: CASSPRERGNTGELFF.

This sequence joins TRBV11-1 and TRBJ2-7; unclear D gene. The CDR3 loop spans 12 amino acids. V dropped 8 bases and J dropped 4 bases, with 12 bases sitting between them. The germline gives CDR1 SGHAT, CDR2 FQDESV (reference sequence). CDR3 bases: TGTGCCAGCGGGGATAAACTATACGAGCAGTACTTC. Amino acid sequence: CASGDKLYEQYF.

This clonotype has just a few counts. V and J are TRBV5-1 and TRBJ2-3; 8 positions match TRBD2. This CDR3 has 14 amino acids. Germline loops: CDR1 SGHRS, CDR2 YFSETQ. The ends lost 4 bases at V and 3 bases at J; junction bases unmatched: 4. CDR3 region: CASSAGLGTDTQYF. For the CDR3, the DNA is TGCGCCAGCAGCGCGGGACTAGGGACAGATACGCAGTATTTT.

This clonotype came up many times. The gene calls are TRBV20-1 and TRBJ2-1; D remains ambiguous. The CDR3 is 13 residues long. Trimming removed 2 bases from V and 8 bases from J, with 13 bases in between. Germline V lookup: CDR1 DFQATT, CDR2 SNEGSKA (reference sequence). CDR3 DNA sequence: TGCAGTGCTAGATTTATAAGACTCGATGAGCAGTTCTTC. As protein: CSARFIRLDEQFF.

In its sample, this clonotype was seen many times. This rearrangement joins TRBV2 to TRBJ1-1; D is uncertain. The CDR3 is 13 amino acids. V lost 2 bases, J lost 2 bases, and 6 bases lay in between. The germline V gene encodes CDR1 SNHLY and CDR2 FYNNEI. DNA of the CDR3: TGTGCCAGCAGTGAACGGGGTAACACTGAAGCTTTCTTT. This gives the protein CASSERGNTEAFF.

This clonotype was counted only a few times. V gene TRBV5-1 combines with J gene TRBJ1-1; the D is unclear. The CDR3 has 13 amino acids. In germline, CDR1 is SGHRS, CDR2 YFSETQ. V lost 3 bases and J lost 0, with 6 bases in between. As DNA, the CDR3 is TGCGCCAGCAGCTCGACATTGAACACTGAAGCTTTCTTT. Translating gives CASSSTLNTEAFF.

This clonotype was recorded at least ten times. The chain links TRBV18 to TRBJ1-5; TRBD1 is a possible D gene (5 bases). The germline CDR1 and CDR2 sequences are KGHSH and LQKENI. Trimming cost V 2 bases and J 7 bases, with 12 bases left between them. This CDR3 spans 14 amino acids. This CDR3 reads CASSPWGVEQPQHF. DNA for the CDR3: TGTGCCAGCTCACCATGGGGGGTGGAACAGCCCCAGCATTTT.

The chain combines TRBV28 with TRBJ2-7; no clear D. Germline V lookup: CDR1 MDHEN, CDR2 SYDVKM. The length of the CDR3 is 13 residues. V was pared by 2 bases and J by 0 bases, with 5 bases between. In nucleotides, the CDR3 is TGTGCCAGCAGTTTAGTCTCCTCCTACGAGCAGTACTTC. Amino acid sequence: CASSLVSSYEQYF.

This clonotype was seen only a few times. V usage is TRBV12-3 or TRBV12-4 and J usage is TRBJ1-2; 7 bases fit TRBD1. The CDR3 runs 14 residues. V lost 5 bases, J lost 0 bases, and 3 bases stayed unmatched. This CDR3 reads CASSLDRANYGYTF. The CDR3 bases are TGTGCCAGCAGTCTTGACAGGGCTAACTATGGCTACACCTTC.